The 25 T cell receptor beta chains in this list originate from one sample, sequenced in a study of T cell repertoires in cytomegalovirus infection. What these receptors recognize is not known. A single record per CDR3 protein comes from TCRdb applying MiXCR to the reads. The sample lists around 900,000 distinct CDR3 sequences; around 32% were seen once. The sample consisted of cultured CD8+ T cells from PBMCs, taken from culture after CMV antigen stimulation. Every receptor here comes from a human donor in good health (CMV status not recorded). Some clones in this sample may be carry-over from other donors' samples.

The chain uses TRBV3-1 and TRBJ1-2; TRBD1 might be the D (6 bases). CDR3 size: 15 residues. Trimming left V 1 base short and J 4 bases short, with 13 bases between. Germline lookup yields CDR1 LGHDT and CDR2 YNNKEL (reference sequence). CDR3 coding DNA: TGTGCCAGCAGCCAAGGCAGGGGTTTTGCCTATGGCTACACCTTC. It yields the protein CASSQGRGFAYGYTF.

DNA of the CDR3: TGTGCCAGCAGTTTGACAGGGCTAGGGGCCTACGAGCAGTACGTC. Translation gives CASSLTGLGAYEQYV. The chain recombines TRBV27 with TRBJ2-7; TRBD1 matches at 7 bases. The germline V gene encodes CDR1 MNHEY and CDR2 SMNVEV (reference sequence). V shed 3 bases and J 2 bases; nucleotides not matched to a gene: 7. CDR3 length: 15 residues.

This clonotype was found many times. This sequence joins TRBV6-2 or TRBV6-3 and TRBJ2-1; the match to TRBD2 covers 8 bases. This CDR3 comprises 17 residues. Germline CDR1 MNHEY, CDR2 SVGEGT. V lost 7 bases, J lost 2 bases, and 13 bases stayed unmatched. CDR3 in DNA: TGTGCCAGCACCTCCGTGAGGGCGGGGGGCCCCTACAATGAGCAGTTCTTC. Residues: CASTSVRAGGPYNEQFF.

In its sample, this clonotype was seen a few times. The chain has TRBV7-8 and TRBJ2-4; the match to TRBD1 covers 10 bases. CDR1 SGHVS and CDR2 FQNEAQ come from the germline V gene. There are 16 residues in the CDR3. Unmatched junction bases numbered 4, after V lost 3 bases and J lost 2 bases. CDR3 region: CASSFQTGGPKNIQYF. In DNA, the CDR3 is TGTGCCAGCAGCTTCCAGACAGGGGGCCCCAAAAACATTCAGTACTTC. The full variable domain, with the rest looked up from reference TRBV7-8 and TRBJ2-4, is GAGVSQSPRYKVAKRGQDVALRCDPISGHVSLFWYQQALGQGPEFLTYFQNEAQLDKSGLPSDRFFAERPEGSVSTLKIQRTQQEDSAVYLCASSFQTGGPKNIQYFGAGTRLSVL.

The chain employs TRBV6-6 and TRBJ2-5, with D perhaps TRBD1 or TRBD2 (5 bases each). The CDR3 has 13 amino acids. Germline CDR1 and CDR2: MNHNY and SVGAGI (reference sequence). V was trimmed by 9 bases and J by 2 bases, leaving 13 bases between them. The chain's CDR3 is CASGGGKQETQYF. The CDR3 DNA reads as TGTGCCAGTGGTGGGGGAAAACAAGAGACCCAGTACTTC.

This clonotype appeared many times. The J gene is TRBJ2-7, the V gene TRBV10-2; TRBD2 is a possible D gene (6 bases). The CDR3 covers 15 residues. The V gene lost 2 bases and the J gene lost 1 base, with 12 bases spanning the gap. The germline V gene has CDR1 WSHSY and CDR2 SAAADI. The CDR3 bases are TGCGCCAGCAGTGAGGGAGGGGCCCCATCCTACGAGCAGTACTTC. Encoded protein: CASSEGGAPSYEQYF.

The gene calls are TRBV4-1 and TRBJ1-2; perhaps TRBD1 as D (6 bases). Per germline, CDR1 MGHRA and CDR2 YSYEKL. The CDR3 covers 15 residues. V lost 4 bases, J lost 6 bases, and 18 bases lay in between. This CDR3 reads CASSPTGLGGHGYTF. The CDR3 DNA follows: TGCGCCAGCAGCCCCACGGGTTTGGGGGGGCATGGCTACACCTTC.

This clonotype was seen a handful of times. This chain uses TRBV7-3 with TRBJ2-3, with 16 bases matching TRBD2. This CDR3 has 18 amino acids. Germline-derived CDR1 and CDR2 are SGHTA and FQGTGA. V was clipped by 5 bases and J by 2 bases; unmatched bases: 7. The CDR3 is CASSPSGTSGGATDTQYF. CDR3 nucleotide sequence: TGTGCCAGCAGCCCCAGCGGGACTAGCGGGGGGGCCACAGATACGCAGTATTTT.

The chain joins TRBV5-1 to TRBJ2-7; maybe TRBD1 (5 bases). There are 15 residues in the CDR3. Looked up from germline, CDR1 is SGHRS and CDR2 is YFSETQ. V was cut by 7 bases and J by 2 bases, with 19 bases left in between. The CDR3 nucleotides read TGCGCCAGCTACCCAGGGCAAACCCCCGCCTACGAGCAGTACTTC. Translated, it gives CASYPGQTPAYEQYF.

This clonotype has more than one count but fewer than ten. The gene calls are TRBV28 and TRBJ2-3, with 8 bases aligning to TRBD1. This CDR3 region has 15 residues. The V and J ends lost 1 base and 6 bases, in that order; junction bases with no gene match: 6. Looked up from germline, CDR1 is MDHEN and CDR2 is SYDVKM. CDR3 sequence (DNA): TGTGCCAGCAGTTTATTGCCAGGGGGCTTCGATACGCAGTATTTT. Translation gives CASSLLPGGFDTQYF.

The sample holds a few counts of this clonotype. The DNA for the CDR3 is TGTGCCAGTAACTACGACAGCAATCAGCCCCAGCATTTT. Its protein product is CASNYDSNQPQHF. This chain uses TRBV19 with TRBJ1-5; D remains unclear. CDR3 length: 13 amino acids. Germline-derived CDR1 and CDR2 are LNHDA and SQIVND (reference sequence). Trimming removed 7 bases from V and 1 base from J, with 8 bases in between.

CDR3 sequence (DNA): TGTGCTAGTGGGTTTACTAACACCGGGGAGCTGTTTTTT. Its translation: CASGFTNTGELFF. The rearrangement links TRBV12-5 to TRBJ2-2; D call uncertain. This CDR3 comprises 13 residues. Germline V gene sequence: CDR1 LGHNT, CDR2 FRNRAP. Trimming shortened V by 6 bases and J by 2 bases, and 7 bases separated the two germline ends.

In DNA form, the CDR3 reads TGTGCCAGCAGCCGAGCCTCTCAAAAACAGTATCTGGCGGGCGATTCACCCCTCCACTTT. It translates to CASSRASQKQYLAGDSPLHF. V usage is TRBV27 and J usage is TRBJ1-6; D is unclear. The ends were cut back, 6 bases at V and 8 bases at J, with 32 bases in the middle. The CDR3 totals 20 residues. Per the germline V gene, CDR1 is MNHEY and CDR2 is SMNVEV (reference sequence).

This clonotype has a count of ten or more. The J gene is TRBJ1-2, the V gene TRBV6-2 or TRBV6-3; tentatively, D is TRBD1 (5 bases). This CDR3 has 20 amino acids. Trimming left V 6 bases short and J 1 base short, with 30 bases between. Germline CDR1 and CDR2: MNHEY and SVGEGT. The CDR3 sequence is CASRAPYGLTTGGDNYGYTF. CDR3 sequence (DNA): TGTGCCAGCAGAGCACCATATGGACTGACGACGGGGGGAGATAACTATGGCTACACCTTC.

This clonotype turned up a few times. V and J are TRBV12-3 or TRBV12-4 and TRBJ1-2; no firm D call. Trimming stripped 7 bases from V and 4 bases from J, with 13 bases between. The CDR3 covers 13 residues. The CDR3 DNA reads TGTGCCAGCACCACCCGGTTGTCCTATGGCTACACCTTC. Its protein product is CASTTRLSYGYTF.

This clonotype was recorded at least ten times. The J gene is TRBJ2-3, the V gene TRBV7-2; weak D call: TRBD1 (5 bases). The germline CDR1 and CDR2 sequences are SGHTA and FQGNSA. The CDR3 consists of 13 residues. V was cut by 5 bases and J by 2 bases, with 8 bases left in between. CDR3 sequence reads: CASSRGTTDTQYF. The DNA for the CDR3 is TGTGCCAGCAGCAGGGGTACCACAGATACGCAGTATTTT.

Here the CDR3 reads CASSTKYNEQFF. CDR3 nucleotide sequence: TGTGCCAGCAGCACAAAATACAATGAGCAGTTCTTC. The chain couples TRBV7-6 to TRBJ2-1, with no clear D. The CDR3 has 12 residues. CDR1 is SGHVS and CDR2 is FNYEAQ in the germline V gene. V was trimmed by 5 bases and J by 4 bases, leaving 6 bases between them.

The chain combines TRBV10-3 with TRBJ1-2; 11 nucleotides match TRBD1. Trimming at V came to 7 bases and at J to 6 bases, leaving 4 bases not matched to a gene. Germline CDR1 and CDR2: ENHRY and SYGVKD. The CDR3 is made up of 13 amino acids. The CDR3 loop is CAIKGQGGHGYTF. The CDR3 DNA follows: TGTGCCATCAAGGGACAGGGGGGTCATGGCTACACCTTC.

This clonotype was found a few times. The V gene is TRBV4-1, the J gene TRBJ1-1; D possibly corresponds to TRBD1 (6 bases). Trimming pared 0 bases from V and 0 bases from J, leaving 17 bases between. From germline, CDR1 is MGHRA and CDR2 YSYEKL. The CDR3 loop spans 18 amino acids. CDR3 in DNA: TGCGCCAGCAGCCAAGACGAGGGCAGGGGATACATGAACACTGAAGCTTTCTTT. It codes for CASSQDEGRGYMNTEAFF.

CDR3 region: CASSTRASYEQYV. CDR3 DNA: TGTGCCAGCAGTACCCGAGCATCCTACGAGCAGTACGTC. The genes are TRBV2 and TRBJ2-7; D gene unclear. CDR1 and CDR2 (germline): SNHLY, FYNNEI. V lost 5 bases to trimming and J lost 1 base, with 9 bases between them. The CDR3 length is 13 residues.

For the CDR3, the DNA is TGTGCCAGCAGCTTTGGGACCTTCTACGAGCAGTACGTC. Its protein product is CASSFGTFYEQYV. The V gene is TRBV11-2, the J gene TRBJ2-7; D possibly uses TRBD1 or TRBD2 (5 bases each). Germline CDR1 is SGHAT and CDR2 is FQNNGV. Deletions cut 3 bases from V and 3 bases from J, with 9 bases between. There are 13 residues in the CDR3.

There are a few counts of this clonotype. V gene TRBV28 combines with J gene TRBJ2-3; D perhaps matches TRBD1 (6 bases). Trimming removed 7 bases from V and 0 bases from J, with 14 bases in between. Germline V gives CDR1 MDHEN, CDR2 SYDVKM. The CDR3 covers 15 residues. CDR3 bases: TGTGCCAGCAACTTCGACAGGTTGAGCACAGATACGCAGTATTTT. Its protein is CASNFDRLSTDTQYF.

The genes are TRBV6-1 and TRBJ2-3; D is perhaps TRBD2 (5 bases). CDR1 is MNHNS, CDR2 SASEGT, per germline. The CDR3 is 13 residues long. Trimming removed 0 bases at V and 6 bases at J, with 7 bases between. As DNA, the CDR3 is TGTGCCAGCAGTGAAGCTCAGCGGGATACGCAGTATTTT. Protein sequence: CASSEAQRDTQYF.

This clonotype was picked up one time. The chain carries TRBV19 and TRBJ1-1; tentative D call: TRBD1 (6 bases). The CDR3 spans 13 residues. Germline CDR1 is LNHDA and CDR2 is SQIVND (reference sequence). The V and J ends lost 5 bases and 4 bases respectively, with 11 bases between them. The CDR3 sequence is CASSRRGGTEAFF. In DNA form, the CDR3 reads TGTGCCAGTAGTCGGAGGGGGGGCACTGAAGCTTTCTTT.

This clonotype was counted only a few times. This chain connects TRBV6-1 to TRBJ1-2; no definite D call. V was trimmed by 6 bases and J by 5 bases, leaving 7 bases between them. The CDR3 is 11 residues long. Germline V gives CDR1 MNHNS, CDR2 SASEGT. The CDR3 protein is CASSNVYGYTF. DNA for the CDR3: TGTGCCAGCAGCAATGTTTATGGCTACACCTTC.